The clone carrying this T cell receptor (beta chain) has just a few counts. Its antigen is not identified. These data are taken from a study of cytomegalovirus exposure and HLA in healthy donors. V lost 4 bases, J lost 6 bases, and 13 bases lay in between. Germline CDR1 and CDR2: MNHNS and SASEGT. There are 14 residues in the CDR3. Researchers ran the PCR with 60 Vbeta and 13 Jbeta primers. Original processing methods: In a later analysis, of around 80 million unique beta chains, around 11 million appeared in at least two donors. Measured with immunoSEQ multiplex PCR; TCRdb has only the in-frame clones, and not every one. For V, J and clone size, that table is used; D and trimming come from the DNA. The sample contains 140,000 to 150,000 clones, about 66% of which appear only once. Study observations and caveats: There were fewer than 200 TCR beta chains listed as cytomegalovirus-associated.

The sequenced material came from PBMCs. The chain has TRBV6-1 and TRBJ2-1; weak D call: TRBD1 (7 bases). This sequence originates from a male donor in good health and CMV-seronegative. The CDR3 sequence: CASSALQGGNEQFF. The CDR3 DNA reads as TGTGCCAGCAGTGCCCTGCAGGGGGGCAATGAGCAGTTCTTC.